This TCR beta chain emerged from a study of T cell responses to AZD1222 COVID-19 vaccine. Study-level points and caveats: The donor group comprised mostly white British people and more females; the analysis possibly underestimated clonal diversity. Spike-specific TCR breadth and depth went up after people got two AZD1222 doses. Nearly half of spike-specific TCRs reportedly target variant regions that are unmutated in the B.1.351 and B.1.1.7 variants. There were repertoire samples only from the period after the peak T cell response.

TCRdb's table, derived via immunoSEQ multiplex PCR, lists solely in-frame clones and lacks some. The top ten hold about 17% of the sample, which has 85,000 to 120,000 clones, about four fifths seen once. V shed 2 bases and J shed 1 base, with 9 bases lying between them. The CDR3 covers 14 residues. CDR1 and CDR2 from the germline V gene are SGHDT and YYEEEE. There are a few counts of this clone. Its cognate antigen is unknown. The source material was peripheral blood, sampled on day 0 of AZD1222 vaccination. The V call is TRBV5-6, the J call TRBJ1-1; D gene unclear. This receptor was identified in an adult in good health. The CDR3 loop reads CASSFLVSNTEAFF. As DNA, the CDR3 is TGTGCCAGCAGCTTTTTGGTCTCGAACACTGAAGCTTTCTTT.